Listed here is a single TCR beta chain. Original methodology: How many nucleated cells were present was estimated from reference gene primer amplification. Profiled with immunoSEQ multiplex PCR; TCRdb holds only in-frame clones, not every one. That table gives V, J and clone size, and the DNA gave D and trimming. This sample has roughly 80,000 clones; almost 85% occur once, and the top ten carry 9.5% to 15%. The V end lost 3 bases, the J end lost 1 base, and 15 bases lay between the germline ends. The germline CDR1 and CDR2 sequences are SEHNR and FQNEAQ (reference sequence). This CDR3 comprises 16 residues. The sample comes from a study of blood T cell repertoires in COVID-19. Across the study: The origin of the acute and convalescent COVID-19 samples was the United States, Italy and Spain. T cells, B-cell-depleted T cells, or PBMCs supplied cDNA or gDNA.

The sequencing sample was made of peripheral blood. The chain carries TRBV7-9 and TRBJ1-1; D is possibly TRBD1 (5 bases). This sequence originates from an elderly man with acute or convalescent COVID-19. For the CDR3, the DNA is TGTGCCAGCAGCTTTGGGGGGATCAGGGCGAACACTGAAGCTTTCTTT. Encoded protein: CASSFGGIRANTEAFF. The full variable domain, its missing parts supplied by reference TRBV7-9 and TRBJ1-1, is DTGVSQNPRHKITKRGQNVTFRCDPISEHNRLYWYRQTLGQGPEFLTYFQNEAQLEKSRLLSDRFSAERPKGSFSTLEIQRTEQGDSAMYLCASSFGGIRANTEAFFGQGTRLTVV.